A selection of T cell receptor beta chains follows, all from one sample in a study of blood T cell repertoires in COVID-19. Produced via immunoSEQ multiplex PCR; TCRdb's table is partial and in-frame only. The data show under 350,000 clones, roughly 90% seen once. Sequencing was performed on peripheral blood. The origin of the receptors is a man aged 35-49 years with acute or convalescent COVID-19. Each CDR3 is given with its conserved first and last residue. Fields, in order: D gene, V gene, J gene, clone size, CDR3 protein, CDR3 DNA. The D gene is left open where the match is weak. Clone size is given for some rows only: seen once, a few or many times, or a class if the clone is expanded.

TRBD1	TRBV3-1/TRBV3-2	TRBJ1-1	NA	CASSQGTGANTEAFF	TGTGCCAGCAGCCAAGGGACAGGGGCGAACACTGAAGCTTTCTTT
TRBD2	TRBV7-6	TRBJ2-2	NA	CASSLGWRGKTGELFF	TGTGCCAGCAGCTTAGGTTGGCGGGGGAAAACCGGGGAGCTGTTTTTT
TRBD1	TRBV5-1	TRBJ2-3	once	CASSFDRGDTDTQYF	TGCGCCAGCAGCTTTGACAGGGGGGACACAGATACGCAGTATTTT
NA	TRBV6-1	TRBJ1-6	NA	CASSEAGLRYSPLHF	TGTGCCAGCAGTGAAGCAGGCCTGCGGTATTCACCCCTCCACTTT
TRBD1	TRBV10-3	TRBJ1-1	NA	CAISEGQGIGANTEAFF	TGTGCCATCAGTGAGGGACAGGGAATAGGGGCGAACACTGAAGCTTTCTTT
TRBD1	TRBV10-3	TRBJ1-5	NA	CAIKGGQGESQPQHF	TGTGCCATCAAAGGAGGACAGGGGGAAAGTCAGCCCCAGCATTTT
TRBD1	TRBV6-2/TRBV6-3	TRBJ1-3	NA	CASSRGSHSGNTIYF	TGTGCCAGCAGCAGGGGGTCCCACTCTGGAAACACCATATATTTT
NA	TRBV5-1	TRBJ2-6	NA	CASSLAGGSGANVLTF	TGCGCCAGCAGCTTGGCCGGCGGCTCTGGGGCCAACGTCCTGACTTTC
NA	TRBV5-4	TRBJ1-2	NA	CASSLITPVYGYTF	TGTGCCAGCAGCTTGATTACACCCGTTTATGGCTACACCTTC
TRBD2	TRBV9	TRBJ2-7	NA	CASSVGAGGPYEQYF	TGTGCCAGCAGCGTAGGAGCGGGGGGTCCCTACGAGCAGTACTTC
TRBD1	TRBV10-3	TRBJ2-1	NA	CAISRDRGIEQFF	TGTGCCATCAGTCGGGACAGAGGTATCGAGCAGTTCTTC
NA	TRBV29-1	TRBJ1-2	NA	CSVVSWEYGYTF	TGCAGCGTTGTCTCGTGGGAGTATGGCTACACCTTC
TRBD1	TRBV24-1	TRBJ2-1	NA	CATSLDRATGNEQFF	TGTGCCACCAGCCTCGACAGGGCGACGGGCAATGAGCAGTTCTTC
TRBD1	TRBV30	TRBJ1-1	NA	CAWSVTRGLDTEAFF	TGTGCCTGGAGTGTGACCAGGGGGTTAGACACTGAAGCTTTCTTT
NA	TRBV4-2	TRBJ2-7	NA	CASSQRGSSSYEQYF	TGTGCCAGCAGCCAAAGGGGGTCGAGCTCCTACGAGCAGTACTTC
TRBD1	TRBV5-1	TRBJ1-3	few	CASSLTGVFSGNTIYF	TGCGCCAGCAGCCTGACAGGGGTTTTCTCTGGAAACACCATATATTTT
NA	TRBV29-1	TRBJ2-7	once	CSVGGRGDEQYF	TGCAGCGTTGGGGGCAGGGGAGATGAGCAGTACTTC
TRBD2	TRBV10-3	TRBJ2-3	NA	CAISRAASGADTQYF	TGTGCCATCAGTAGAGCGGCTAGCGGGGCAGATACGCAGTATTTT
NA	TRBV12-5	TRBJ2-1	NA	CASGLGLSGGEQFF	TGTGCTAGTGGTTTGGGCCTATCCGGGGGTGAGCAGTTCTTC
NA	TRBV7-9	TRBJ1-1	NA	CASSSRTVGDTEAFF	TGTGCCAGCAGCTCCCGGACAGTCGGGGACACTGAAGCTTTCTTT
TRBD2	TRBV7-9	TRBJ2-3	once	CASSLSGGVSTDTQYF	TGTGCCAGCAGCCTTAGCGGGGGGGTCAGCACAGATACGCAGTATTTT
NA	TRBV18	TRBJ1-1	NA	CASSPPKRFEAFF	TGTGCCAGCTCACCCCCTAAGAGGTTTGAAGCTTTCTTT
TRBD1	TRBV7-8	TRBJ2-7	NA	CASSMGTGPYEQYF	TGTGCCAGCAGCATGGGGACAGGGCCCTACGAGCAGTACTTC